The rows below give T cell receptor beta chains drawn from one sample of a study of T cell responses to AZD1222 COVID-19 vaccine. TCRdb keeps only in-frame clones here, not all; method: immunoSEQ multiplex PCR. The sample records over 100,000 clones, approximately 87% being singletons. The specimen was peripheral blood, collected 28 days after the second AZD1222 dose. These receptors were collected from an adult who received the AZD1222 COVID-19 vaccine. Each CDR3 is given with its conserved first and last residue.

CDR3 length,V gene,CDR3 protein
16,TRBV7-9,CASSPHGGAPTDTQYF
14,TRBV5-8,CASSQGQTNQPQHF
13,TRBV6-2/TRBV6-3,CASSLRENTEAFF
13,TRBV29-1,CSVEDLTGGGYTF
15,TRBV2,CASSEDGGLGYGYTF
12,TRBV6-5,CASREVGNTIYF
14,TRBV30,CAWRGAGRGSPLHF
15,TRBV6-1,CASSDRLWGVYGYTF
12,TRBV7-2,CASSHRGNEQYF
12,TRBV10-3,CAISGQGETQYF
15,TRBV18,CASSPGWDANTEAFF
15,TRBV30,CAWSPLFRAGNTIYF
16,TRBV6-5,CASSYIRTGLTGELFF
16,TRBV18,CASSTGAPAMNTEAFF
16,TRBV6-1,CASSELVVLSNQPQHF
14,TRBV11-3,CASSPGGMNTEAFF
17,TRBV12-5,CASGLVLDKVYSYEQYF
11,TRBV6-5,CASRQGYGYTF
18,TRBV28,CASSLSPGQGARNTEAFF
15,TRBV7-2,CASSLYRGFRQPQHF
15,TRBV4-1,CASSQGTRGQETQYF
13,TRBV3-1/TRBV3-2,CASTRWGASGYTF
13,TRBV30,CAQTSGLYNEQFF
14,TRBV30,CAWSTGQLNYGYTF
15,TRBV7-3,CASSYQGGLGETQYF
17,TRBV24-1,CATSDLHPTQWSTEAFF
12,TRBV21-1,CASFSVGNTIYF
17,TRBV4-1,CASSQDGLAGNQETQYF
14,TRBV7-2,CASSLRTGPGELFF
16,TRBV11-3,CASSFGGAENTGELFF
17,TRBV5-8,CASTLLLTGSPYNEQFF
14,TRBV5-4,CASSPGTGGSEAFF
13,TRBV28,CASSPTGGQPQHF
15,TRBV11-2,CASSLGTTPYNEQFF
14,TRBV9,CASSGGGGAYEQYF
14,TRBV11-2,CASSQQGTRNTIYF
15,TRBV7-6,CASSLVGGTGQPQHF
16,TRBV4-3,CASSQDRASGAYEQYF
15,TRBV4-3,CASSQDRSGGNEQFF